This T cell receptor (beta chain) came from a study of CD8 T cells in ankylosing spondylitis. Study-wide points: Significantly higher representation of disease-linked clones was reported for matched ankylosing spondylitis synovial fluid. Existing reports had already noted some motif variants in reactive arthritis synovial fluid and blood. Made up of under 10 highly homologous variants, a TCR beta motif appeared characteristic of ankylosing spondylitis blood. Clones linked to disease, bearing a CD8+ phenotype, were relatively rare in peripheral blood.

Trimming shortened V by 5 bases and J by 0 bases, and 9 bases separated the two germline ends. CDR1 is KGHDR and CDR2 is SFDVKD in the germline V gene. This CDR3 has 15 residues. Each TCR beta library was made by quantitative 5'-RACE that incorporated molecular barcodes. TCRdb re-derived calls from the 5' RACE reads in MiXCR, one entry per CDR3 protein. Of under 550,000 distinct CDR3 sequences listed, 25% to 30% are singletons. In regard to this clonotype: The antigen is not known.

This TCR was sampled from a male donor with ankylosing spondylitis. The material sequenced was blood, either unsorted or a sorted T cell fraction (not recorded which). This chain uses TRBV24-1 with TRBJ2-2, with D unclear. CDR3: CATSADKTNTGELFF. The CDR3 DNA is TGTGCCACCAGTGCCGACAAGACGAACACCGGGGAGCTGTTTTTT.